Below, 24 T cell receptor beta chains from the same sample are listed, as sequenced in a study of CD8 T cells in Susac syndrome. RNA, at about 0.5 to 1 ug, was reverse transcribed with random hexamers. A single record per CDR3 protein comes from TCRdb applying MiXCR to the immunoSEQ multiplex PCR reads. The sample yields about 430,000 distinct CDR3 sequences, approximately 85% seen once. Sequenced material: CD8+ T cells from PBMCs. The receptors originated from a human donor with multiple sclerosis.

V and J are TRBV10-2 and TRBJ2-5; no clear D. The CDR3 runs 13 residues. Germline-derived CDR1 and CDR2 are WSHSY and SAAADI. The V gene lost 5 bases and the J gene lost 4 bases, with 11 bases spanning the gap. In DNA, the CDR3 is TGCGCCAGCAGTTTTTTCCAGACAGAGACCCAGTACTTC. Translated, it gives CASSFFQTETQYF.

This rearrangement joins TRBV27 to TRBJ1-1; no definite D call. This CDR3 spans 11 amino acids. Germline CDR1 MNHEY, CDR2 SMNVEV (reference sequence). Trimming cost V 10 bases and J 4 bases, with 10 bases left between them. CDR3 in DNA: TGTGCCACCACGACGGGCACTGAAGCTTTCTTT. Translating it yields CATTTGTEAFF.

The chain recombines TRBV4-1 with TRBJ2-3; D unclear. Per the germline V gene, CDR1 is MGHRA and CDR2 is YSYEKL. V was shortened by 4 bases and J by 1 base, with 12 bases between the two germline ends. This CDR3 is 15 amino acids long. The CDR3 DNA reads as TGCGCCAGCAGCCCAGATGGGGTCGGCACAGATACGCAGTATTTT. This translates into CASSPDGVGTDTQYF.

The chain links TRBV12-3 or TRBV12-4 to TRBJ2-1; D call uncertain. V lost 3 bases and J lost 6, with 24 bases in between. The CDR3 runs 18 residues. The CDR3 loop is CASSFSPGRNEQSNEQFF. In nucleotides, the CDR3 is TGTGCCAGCAGTTTCTCCCCCGGACGGAACGAACAAAGCAATGAGCAGTTCTTC.

The gene calls are TRBV12-3 or TRBV12-4 and TRBJ2-3; TRBD2 aligns across 11 bases. CDR3 size: 15 residues. The V gene end was trimmed by 5 bases and the J gene end by 5 bases; junction bases not matched to a gene: 6. CDR3 amino acids: CASSRGLAGLDTQYF. The CDR3 DNA reads TGTGCCAGCAGTAGAGGACTAGCGGGTCTAGATACGCAGTATTTT.

This rearrangement joins TRBV20-1 to TRBJ2-3; D may be TRBD2 (6 bases). The CDR3 extends over 15 amino acids. Trimming shortened V by 6 bases and J by 3 bases, and 19 bases separated the two germline ends. Germline V gene data show CDR1 as DFQATT and CDR2 as SNEGSKA (reference sequence). The CDR3 loop reads CSARDLGENTDTQYF. CDR3 nucleotides: TGCAGTGCGCGGGATCTCGGGGAGAATACAGATACGCAGTATTTT.

V is TRBV20-1 and J is TRBJ2-1; 11 nucleotides align to TRBD2. CDR3 size: 14 residues. Per the germline V gene, CDR1 is DFQATT and CDR2 is SNEGSKA (reference sequence). Losses at the gene ends were 6 bases for V and 5 bases for J; bases not matched to a gene: 6. The CDR3 loop reads CSALPGLADNEQFF. CDR3 bases: TGCAGTGCGCTTCCGGGACTAGCGGACAATGAGCAGTTCTTC.

This clonotype was detected once. The chain is built from TRBV5-1 and TRBJ2-3; D is undetermined. The CDR3 sequence is 17 residues long. The ends were cut back, 2 bases at V and 0 bases at J, with 16 bases in the middle. Germline loops: CDR1 SGHRS, CDR2 YFSETQ. The DNA of the CDR3 is TGCGCCAGCAGCTTCACTTGGGCGAAAACTAGCACAGATACGCAGTATTTT. Encoded protein: CASSFTWAKTSTDTQYF.

This clonotype was seen once. V usage is TRBV4-1 and J usage is TRBJ1-1; a weak D match, TRBD1 (5 bases). Germline-derived CDR1 and CDR2 are MGHRA and YSYEKL. The germline V and J ends were trimmed by 0 bases and 1 base, with 9 bases remaining between them. The CDR3 loop spans 15 amino acids. The DNA for the CDR3 is TGCGCCAGCAGCCAAGATATGGGGGAGAACACTGAAGCTTTCTTT. It yields the protein CASSQDMGENTEAFF.

Details on this clonotype: At one boundary the junction diverges from the germline segment, which might be a read error. The chain joins TRBV5-1 to TRBJ1-3; D is perhaps TRBD1 (6 bases). The germline V gene encodes CDR1 SGHRS and CDR2 YFSETQ. The CDR3 length is 15 residues. CDR3 loop: CASSLDGGSGNIIYF. CDR3 bases: TGCGCCAGCAGCTTGGATGGGGGCTCTGGAAACATCATATATTTT.

The gene calls are TRBV10-2 and TRBJ2-5; weak D call: TRBD2 (5 bases). V lost 8 bases, J lost 1 base, and 20 bases lay in between. This CDR3 region has 16 residues. CDR1 is WSHSY, CDR2 SAAADI, per germline. DNA of the CDR3: TGCGCCAGCCTACCATTTTTTAGCCGGGGCCAAGAGACCCAGTACTTC. It encodes CASLPFFSRGQETQYF.

The chain has TRBV10-3 and TRBJ2-1, with D possibly matching TRBD2 (5 bases). Trimming removed 6 bases at V and 2 bases at J, with 14 bases between. The length of the CDR3 is 15 residues. The germline gives CDR1 ENHRY, CDR2 SYGVKD. CDR3 DNA sequence: TGTGCCATCAGGATAACCGGGGAGACCTACAATGAGCAGTTCTTC. Translation: CAIRITGETYNEQFF.

The chain employs TRBV4-1 and TRBJ2-2; D possibly corresponds to TRBD2 (6 bases). V was pared by 5 bases and J by 4 bases, with 14 bases between. The CDR3 has 15 amino acids. Germline assignment: CDR1 MGHRA and CDR2 YSYEKL. The CDR3 bases are TGCGCCAGCAGCTTCCGGATGGGGGGCACCGGGGAGCTGTTTTTT. Its protein is CASSFRMGGTGELFF.

The V and J genes are TRBV24-1 and TRBJ1-3, with D uncertain. CDR3 length: 13 amino acids. The V gene lost 7 bases and the J gene lost 0 bases, with 6 bases spanning the gap. Germline loops: CDR1 KGHDR, CDR2 SFDVKD. CDR3 loop: CATRTISGNTIYF. The CDR3 DNA sequence: TGTGCCACCAGAACTATCTCTGGAAACACCATATATTTT.

The J gene is TRBJ1-1, the V gene TRBV2; no reliable D call. The ends were cut back, 1 base at V and 0 bases at J, with 15 bases in the middle. The CDR3 has 17 residues. Germline V gene lookup returns CDR1 SNHLY and CDR2 FYNNEI. CDR3 DNA: TGTGCCAGCAGTGAAGTCTTCTACCAGGCCCTGAACACTGAAGCTTTCTTT. It codes for CASSEVFYQALNTEAFF.

The genes are TRBV29-1 and TRBJ2-1; 13 bases map to TRBD2. There are 17 residues in the CDR3. Per the germline V gene, CDR1 is SQVTM and CDR2 is ANQGSEA. V lost 1 base and J lost 8; bases outside the gene matches: 11. The CDR3 protein is CSVEVLSTSGRADEQFF. The CDR3 DNA reads as TGCAGCGTTGAAGTTCTTTCAACTAGCGGGAGGGCAGATGAGCAGTTCTTC.

The chain carries TRBV24-1 and TRBJ2-3, with 9 bases aligning to TRBD2. V lost 5 bases to trimming and J lost 1 base; unmatched junction nucleotides: 3. The CDR3 has 15 residues. Germline CDR1 KGHDR, CDR2 SFDVKD. The CDR3 bases are TGTGCCACCAGTGCAGAGCGGGGGGGCACAGATACGCAGTATTTT. Its translation is CATSAERGGTDTQYF.

The V call is TRBV5-1, the J call TRBJ1-5; tentatively, D is TRBD1 (5 bases). V gave up 2 bases and J gave up 4 bases, with 13 bases separating them. Per germline, CDR1 SGHRS and CDR2 YFSETQ. The CDR3 is 15 residues long. The CDR3 is CASSLGTHNNQPQHF. CDR3 in DNA: TGCGCCAGCAGCTTAGGGACGCATAATAATCAGCCCCAGCATTTT.

The CDR3 protein is CASRLGTDNQPQHF. CDR3 DNA: TGTGCCAGCAGACTAGGGACAGACAATCAGCCCCAGCATTTT. The J gene is TRBJ1-5, the V gene TRBV6-6; TRBD1 matches at 7 bases. Germline V gene lookup returns CDR1 MNHNY and CDR2 SVGAGI (reference sequence). The CDR3 length is 14 residues. V lost 6 bases to trimming and J lost 3 bases; unmatched junction nucleotides: 5.

The chain has TRBV4-1 and TRBJ2-7, with D perhaps TRBD1 (6 bases). With 1 base removed from V and 2 bases from J, the gap between germline ends came to 12 bases. Germline assignment: CDR1 MGHRA and CDR2 YSYEKL. The length of the CDR3 is 15 residues. CDR3 sequence reads: CASSQASPGAYEQYF. For the CDR3, the DNA is TGCGCCAGCAGCCAAGCGTCCCCAGGGGCCTACGAGCAGTACTTC.

The genes are TRBV4-1 and TRBJ2-7; D gene ambiguous. CDR1 MGHRA and CDR2 YSYEKL come from the germline V gene. The CDR3 is 15 amino acids. V was cut by 1 base and J by 1 base, with 11 bases left in between. CDR3 sequence: CASSQGQVESYEQYF. CDR3 sequence (DNA): TGCGCCAGCAGCCAAGGGCAGGTGGAATCCTACGAGCAGTACTTC.

The V and J genes are TRBV4-1 and TRBJ1-1; 8 bases are shared with TRBD1. CDR1 is MGHRA and CDR2 is YSYEKL in the germline V gene. The CDR3 runs to 15 residues. V was pared by 5 bases and J by 5 bases, with 10 bases of the junction left unmatched. CDR3 amino acids: CASSNYGQGRTEAFF. CDR3 nucleotide sequence: TGCGCCAGCAGCAATTACGGACAGGGCAGGACTGAAGCTTTCTTT.

The chain carries TRBV7-9 and TRBJ1-5; D ambiguous. Germline-derived CDR1 and CDR2 are SEHNR and FQNEAQ (reference sequence). Deletions cut 5 bases from V and 6 bases from J, with 8 bases between. CDR3 length: 12 residues. The CDR3 loop is CASSREFQPQHF. The CDR3 DNA follows: TGTGCCAGCAGCCGCGAATTTCAGCCCCAGCATTTT.

CDR3 nucleotide sequence: TGTGCCAGCAGCTTAGCTTGGGTTGAAGAGACCCAGTACTTC. Protein sequence: CASSLAWVEETQYF. The rearrangement joins TRBV11-2 to TRBJ2-5; no definite D call. The CDR3 spans 14 residues. Trimming stripped 1 base from V and 3 bases from J, with 9 bases between. Germline values: CDR1 SGHAT, CDR2 FQNNGV.